One and the same sample provided the 11 T cell receptor beta chains below, sequenced in a study of OX40 agonist ivuxolimab in advanced cancers. TCRdb's copy holds only in-frame clones and misses some; the assay was immunoSEQ multiplex PCR. Altogether about 71,000 clones are present, under 80% being singletons, with the ten largest covering around 5%. The source material was CD4+ or CD8+ T cells sorted from blood, sampled in a trial of the OX40 agonist ivuxolimab. The receptors here all came from an adult with an advanced solid tumor such as melanoma, head and neck, liver or kidney cancer.

This sequence joins TRBV5-4 and TRBJ1-1; maybe TRBD1 (6 bases). With 1 base removed from V and 1 base from J, the gap between germline ends came to 14 bases. Looked up from germline, CDR1 is SGHNT and CDR2 is YYREEE (reference sequence). The CDR3 length is 16 residues. CDR3 protein: CASSLTAGTQNTEAFF. Here the CDR3 DNA reads TGTGCCAGCAGCTTGACGGCCGGGACACAGAACACTGAAGCTTTCTTT.

The J gene is TRBJ2-2, the V gene TRBV7-2, with 11 bases aligning to TRBD2. The CDR3 is made up of 15 amino acids. CDR1 is SGHTA, CDR2 FQGNSA, per germline. The ends lost 5 bases at V and 6 bases at J; junction bases unmatched: 5. In nucleotides, the CDR3 is TGTGCCAGCAGCACACTAGCGGGAGTCTCCGGGGAGCTGTTTTTT. Its protein is CASSTLAGVSGELFF.

The chain employs TRBV4-1 and TRBJ2-3; TRBD2 agrees at 8 bases. The germline V gene encodes CDR1 MGHRA and CDR2 YSYEKL. V lost 0 bases to trimming and J lost 4 bases; unmatched junction nucleotides: 15. This CDR3 region has 19 residues. CDR3 bases: TGCGCCAGCAGCCAAGACCCCCCTACGCAGCGGGGGCCCGCAGATACGCAGTATTTT. Its translation: CASSQDPPTQRGPADTQYF.

This chain joins TRBV29-1 and TRBJ1-2, with unresolved D. V gave up 5 bases and J gave up 3 bases, with 13 bases separating them. CDR3 length: 13 amino acids. CDR1 and CDR2 (germline): SQVTM, ANQGSEA. The CDR3 sequence is CSVPDGGDYGYTF. The CDR3, as DNA: TGCAGCGTTCCGGACGGCGGAGACTATGGCTACACCTTC. The variable domain in full, completed from reference TRBV29-1 and TRBJ1-2, reads SAVISQKPSRDICQRGTSLTIQCQVDSQVTMMFWYRQQPGQSLTLIATANQGSEATYESGFVIDKFPISRPNLTFSTLTVSNMSPEDSSIYLCSVPDGGDYGYTFGSGTRLTVV.

The chain uses TRBV21-1 and TRBJ2-5; no DNA check was done on the table's D call, TRBD1. TRBV21-1 is deemed a pseudogene. This CDR3 region has 14 residues. The CDR3, as DNA: TGTGCCAGCAGCCCACGGGACAGGGAGGAGACCCAGTACTTC. Encoded protein: CASSPRDREETQYF.

This clone occurred a few times. V usage is TRBV19 and J usage is TRBJ2-5, with 8 bases matching TRBD1. Unmatched junction bases numbered 8, after V lost 6 bases and J lost 5 bases. The germline CDR1 and CDR2 sequences are LNHDA and SQIVND (reference sequence). The CDR3 covers 14 residues. The CDR3 nucleotides read TGTGCCAGTAGCTCAGGGGGCGAGTTGGAGACCCAGTACTTC. Translated: CASSSGGELETQYF.

J is TRBJ1-5 and V is TRBV19; 7 bases are a match to TRBD1. V shed 8 bases and J 7 bases; nucleotides not matched to a gene: 8. The length of the CDR3 is 13 residues. Germline V gene lookup returns CDR1 LNHDA and CDR2 SQIVND (reference sequence). This chain's CDR3 is CASSDREGQPQHF. The CDR3 nucleotides are TGTGCCAGTTCAGACAGGGAGGGGCAGCCCCAGCATTTT. Using reference TRBV19 and TRBJ1-5 for the parts outside the CDR3, the full variable domain is DGGITQSPKYLFRKEGQNVTLSCEQNLNHDAMYWYRQDPGQGLRLIYYSQIVNDFQKGDIAEGYSVSREKKESFPLTVTSAQKNPTAFYLCASSDREGQPQHFGDGTRLSIL.

J is TRBJ2-7 and V is TRBV2, with TRBD1 as a possible D gene (6 bases). Trimming removed 4 bases from V and 4 bases from J, with 14 bases in between. Germline CDR1 is SNHLY and CDR2 is FYNNEI. The CDR3 contains 14 residues. The CDR3 nucleotides read TGTGCCAGCAGTGCCGGGACACCTCGATACGAGCAGTACTTC. Protein: CASSAGTPRYEQYF.

This clone is a singleton in its sample. The rearrangement uses TRBV14 and TRBJ1-1; 12 bases agree with TRBD1. The CDR3 is made up of 15 amino acids. The V and J ends lost 4 bases and 7 bases, in that order; junction bases with no gene match: 7. The germline V gene has CDR1 SGHDN and CDR2 FVKESK. CDR3 loop: CASSRSGTGGNEAFF. In DNA, the CDR3 is TGTGCCAGCAGCCGATCCGGGACAGGGGGCAATGAAGCTTTCTTT.

The V gene is TRBV11-2, the J gene TRBJ1-4; no definite D call. The CDR3 covers 15 residues. Trimming shortened V by 5 bases and J by 13 bases, and 23 bases separated the two germline ends. Germline V gene data show CDR1 as SGHAT and CDR2 as FQNNGV. The DNA for the CDR3 is TGTGCCAGCAGCCCCGCTGGTTCAGGCGCAAACCGACTGTTTTTT. Translating it yields CASSPAGSGANRLFF.

The gene calls are TRBV4-2 and TRBJ2-3, with D possibly matching TRBD2 (6 bases). The germline V gene has CDR1 LGHNA and CDR2 YNFKEQ. The CDR3 contains 16 residues. The V gene lost 1 base and the J gene lost 6 bases, with 17 bases spanning the gap. CDR3 loop: CASSQGAGIGMDTQYF. The CDR3 DNA is TGTGCCAGCAGCCAAGGGGCGGGAATAGGTATGGATACGCAGTATTTT.